This TCR beta chain was sequenced for a study of blood T cells in healthy people across ages. Researchers isolated at least 7 million PBMCs per sample. Findings and caveats of the study: The lack of PBMC sorting stopped any conclusive naive versus antigen-experienced comparison.

Using a J-beta primer mix together with a sample-barcoded 5' primer, a second PCR was run for about 6 to 11 cycles. Tags on each cDNA molecule came from a template-switch adaptor with 12 random nucleotides. TCRdb used MiXCR to reprocess the 5' RACE reads, holding one entry per CDR3 protein. This sample has about 810,000 distinct CDR3 sequences, with around 36% found just once. V was pared by 5 bases and J by 8 bases, with 18 bases of the junction left unmatched. The CDR3 length is 17 residues. CDR1 MGHDK and CDR2 SYGVNS come from the germline V gene. This clonotype showed up many times. What it recognizes is unknown.

The gene calls are TRBV25-1 and TRBJ2-1; 7 nucleotides align to TRBD2. The receptor was isolated from a man between 18 and 29 years old in good health. Sequenced material: blood. The CDR3 loop reads CASSPPWGRGRRDEQFF. The DNA for the CDR3 is TGTGCCAGCAGTCCCCCCTGGGGGAGGGGTCGGAGAGATGAGCAGTTCTTC.